This T cell receptor (beta chain) is drawn from a study of blood T cell repertoires in COVID-19. About the study: Sites across the United States, Italy and Spain contributed samples from acute and convalescent COVID-19. T cells, B-cell-depleted T cells, or PBMCs supplied cDNA or gDNA.

How the authors handled the data: Amplification from reference gene primers served as the basis for estimated nucleated cell counts. Clones were sequenced by immunoSEQ multiplex PCR, and TCRdb holds only the in-frame ones, with some missing. V and J calls and clone size are copied from that table; D and trimming were computed from the DNA. This sample yields some 350,000 clones, of which 85% to 90% are seen a single time; approximately 6.2% belongs to the top ten. The V segment lost 4 bases and the J segment 0 bases; nucleotides outside the gene matches: 0. CDR1 MNHEY and CDR2 SVGAGI come from the germline V gene. The length of the CDR3 is 13 residues.

The sequenced sample was peripheral blood. V is TRBV6-5 and J is TRBJ2-7; TRBD2 agrees at 7 bases. The origin of this receptor is a man younger than 30 with active or convalescent COVID-19. CDR3 in amino acids: CASSWGGSYEQYF. The CDR3 region has the DNA TGTGCCAGCAGTTGGGGGGGCTCCTACGAGCAGTACTTC.